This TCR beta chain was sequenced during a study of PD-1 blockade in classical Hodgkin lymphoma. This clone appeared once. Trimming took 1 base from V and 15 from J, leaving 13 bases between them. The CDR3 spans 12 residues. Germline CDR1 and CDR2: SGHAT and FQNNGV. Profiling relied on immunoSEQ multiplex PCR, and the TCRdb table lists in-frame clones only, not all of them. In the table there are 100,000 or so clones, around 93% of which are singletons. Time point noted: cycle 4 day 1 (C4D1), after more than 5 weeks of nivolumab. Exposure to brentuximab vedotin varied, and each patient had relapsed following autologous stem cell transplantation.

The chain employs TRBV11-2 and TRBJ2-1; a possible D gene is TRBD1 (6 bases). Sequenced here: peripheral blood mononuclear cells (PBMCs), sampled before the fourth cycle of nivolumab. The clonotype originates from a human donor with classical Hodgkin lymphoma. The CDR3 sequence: CASSLGGGRGFF. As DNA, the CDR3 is TGTGCCAGCAGCTTAGGAGGGGGTAGGGGGTTCTTC. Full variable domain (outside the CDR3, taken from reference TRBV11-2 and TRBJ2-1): EAGVAQSPRYKIIEKRQSVAFWCNPISGHATLYWYQQILGQGPKLLIQFQNNGVVDDSQLPKDRFSAERLKGVDSTLKIQPAKLEDSAVYLCASSLGGGRGFFGPGTRLTVL.